The rows below give T cell receptor beta chains drawn from one sample of a study of blood T cells in healthy people across ages. TCRdb recomputed calls from the 5' RACE reads with MiXCR, one row per CDR3 protein. The data contain just under 900,000 distinct CDR3 sequences, 29% of them seen just once; the ten biggest clones take up roughly 17%. Sequencing was performed on blood. These receptors were obtained from a woman older than 75 in good health. Both conserved end residues are part of each CDR3. Each record gives: clone size, J gene, V gene, CDR3 protein. Size values are once, few and many counts, or a class for expanded clones, and some rows have none.

many	TRBJ2-3	TRBV6-1	CASSAPGGDTQYF
many	TRBJ1-2	TRBV6-2/TRBV6-3	CASSPGGTNYGYTF
many	TRBJ2-1	TRBV20-1	CSARDPSGRNNEQFF
.	TRBJ2-7	TRBV20-1	CSARAGNSYEQYF
many	TRBJ1-4	TRBV7-2	CASSFTGTRNEKLFF
few	TRBJ1-1	TRBV9	CASSVAGRGRTEAFF
many	TRBJ1-4	TRBV15	CATSPMSGGEKLFF
many	TRBJ2-7	TRBV4-3	CASSRDKDRPYEQYF
once	TRBJ2-3	TRBV12-3/TRBV12-4	CASSLLGVEDAQYF
.	.	TRBV20-1	CSARTAGGPFKGRSYNEQYF
many	TRBJ2-1	TRBV25-1	CASSEWGYEQFF
many	TRBJ2-3	TRBV20-1	CSARVGTSTDTQYF
many	TRBJ2-3	TRBV7-2	CASSLSHQGADTQYF
many	TRBJ1-2	TRBV10-2	CASSSSGRIYGYTF
few	TRBJ1-6	TRBV5-1	CARSLVGVRTNSPLHF
many	TRBJ2-3	TRBV5-1	CASSLGGGNTDTQYF
.	TRBJ2-7	TRBV30	CAWSFDGYEQYF
.	TRBJ2-7	TRBV6-2/TRBV6-3	CASSLKSPGYEQYF
many	TRBJ2-5	TRBV18	CASSPSMRGRQETQYF
many	TRBJ2-2	TRBV12-3/TRBV12-4	CASSLGGGELFF